This TCR beta chain was captured in a study of cytomegalovirus exposure and HLA in healthy donors. With 60 Vbeta and 13 Jbeta primers, the PCR was carried out. Some clones are missing from TCRdb's copy, which holds only in-frame ones; the method was immunoSEQ multiplex PCR. Here the sample spans approximately 54,000 clones, roughly 84% being singletons. This clone was observed once. Sequencing was carried out using PBMCs. The receptor comes from a woman under 30 in good health and CMV-seronegative.

The CDR3 here is CASSYGGVNTEAFF. The DNA of the CDR3 is TGTGCCAGCAGTTACGGGGGGGTGAACACTGAAGCTTTCTTT. The rearrangement links TRBV6-5 to TRBJ1-1; weak D call: TRBD1 (5 bases). The CDR3 covers 14 residues. CDR1 and CDR2 (germline): MNHEY, SVGAGI. Trimming left V 2 bases short and J 0 bases short, with 7 bases between.